The present T cell receptor (beta chain) was sequenced within a study of control samples from healthy donors and cancer patients. This clone was seen only once. The CDR3 totals 14 residues. Germline V gene lookup returns CDR1 SGHRS and CDR2 YFSETQ. V dropped 7 bases and J dropped 6; count of bases not matched to a gene: 7. Profiling relied on immunoSEQ multiplex PCR, and the TCRdb table lists in-frame clones only, not all of them. In the table there are about 150,000 clones, almost 90% of which are singletons. The receptor's source is a man between 18 and 29 years old in good health. The V call is TRBV5-1, the J call TRBJ2-2; 9 bases map to TRBD1. Sequencing was performed on blood. The CDR3 DNA is TGCGCCAGCGCAGGGACAGGGCGAGCCGGGGAGCTGTTTTTT. Translating gives CASAGTGRAGELFF.